This TCR beta chain originates from a study of blood T cells in healthy people across ages. Regarding the study as a whole: There was no known CMV status for donors, so expanded clonotype changes were possibly confounded. Calculation of diversity from one million T cells yielded estimates considered to be underestimates.

Concerning this clonotype: Its antigen remains unidentified.

The authors drew approximately 10 milliliters of peripheral blood from each donor. Combining a sample-barcoded 5' primer with a J-beta primer mix, a second PCR ran for roughly 7 to 11 cycles. Every cDNA molecule carried a tag from a template-switch adaptor bearing 12 random nucleotides. TCRdb reprocessed the 5' RACE reads via MiXCR and lists one record per CDR3 protein. The repertoire holds 800,000 or so distinct CDR3 sequences, about 46% seen once, with 15% to 20% in the top ten. V lost 0 bases, J lost 7 bases, and 14 bases stayed unmatched. Germline V gene data show CDR1 as DFQATT and CDR2 as SNEGSKA (reference sequence). CDR3 length: 16 residues.

The source material was blood. This clonotype was sampled from a man of 80 years or more in good health. This chain connects TRBV20-1 to TRBJ2-7, with 8 bases identical to TRBD1. The CDR3 nucleotides read TGCAGTGCTAGAGATAGTTCGCAGGGACAGGCGAGGGAGCAGTACTTC. It codes for CSARDSSQGQAREQYF.